These 21 T cell receptor beta chains were sequenced from one sample in a study of cytomegalovirus exposure and HLA in healthy donors. The protocol was immunoSEQ multiplex PCR, while the TCRdb copy is restricted to in-frame clones and leaves out a portion. The sample has tens of thousands of clones, around 89% seen once. Sequenced material: PBMCs. The source of these receptors is a woman aged 18-30 years in good health and CMV-seronegative.

J is TRBJ2-7 and V is TRBV5-1; unclear D gene. Germline-derived CDR1 and CDR2 are SGHRS and YFSETQ. There are 13 residues in the CDR3. The V end was cut by 4 bases, the J end by 4 bases, with 12 bases between. Here the CDR3 DNA reads TGCGCCAGCAGCCCGGGTCCTATTTACGAGCAGTACTTC. Translation: CASSPGPIYEQYF.

This rearrangement joins TRBV5-1 to TRBJ1-2; 7 bases fit TRBD1. V trimming: 0 bases; J trimming: 2 bases; junction bases outside the gene matches: 1. Germline V gives CDR1 SGHRS, CDR2 YFSETQ. The CDR3 sequence is 14 residues long. The CDR3 loop is CASSLEGQNYGYTF. CDR3 sequence (DNA): TGCGCCAGCAGCTTGGAGGGACAGAACTATGGCTACACCTTC.

The table lists this clone with a count of one. V gene TRBV7-2 combines with J gene TRBJ2-7, with 10 nucleotides matching TRBD2. The ends lost 4 bases at V and 4 bases at J; junction bases unmatched: 7. The CDR3 contains 15 residues. Germline assignment: CDR1 SGHTA and CDR2 FQGNSA. For the CDR3, the DNA is TGTGCCAGCAGCTGGACTAGCGGAGAGGGTTACGAGCAGTACTTC. Protein sequence: CASSWTSGEGYEQYF.

The V call is TRBV25-1, the J call TRBJ1-1; perhaps TRBD1 as D (5 bases). The V end was cut by 5 bases, the J end by 2 bases, with 9 bases between. The CDR3 runs 13 residues. CDR1 is MGHDK, CDR2 SYGVNS, per germline. This chain's CDR3 is CASSRGLNTEAFF. CDR3 nucleotide sequence: TGTGCCAGCAGTCGGGGGTTAAACACTGAAGCTTTCTTT.

This sequence joins TRBV5-4 and TRBJ1-1; 7 bases are shared with TRBD1. The germline gives CDR1 SGHNT, CDR2 YYREEE (reference sequence). CDR3 length: 14 residues. J lost 3 bases, V lost 4 bases, and 6 bases had no gene match. CDR3 protein: CASSRGRGYTEAFF. CDR3 DNA: TGTGCCAGCAGCCGTGGCAGGGGGTACACTGAAGCTTTCTTT.

J is TRBJ2-7 and V is TRBV30, with unresolved D. CDR1 is GTSNPN and CDR2 is SVGIG in the germline V gene (reference sequence). This CDR3 is built from 11 residues. Trimming pared 3 bases from V and 4 bases from J, leaving 7 bases between. This CDR3 is CAWSSLYEQYF. CDR3 nucleotides: TGTGCCTGGAGCTCACTGTACGAGCAGTACTTC.

The V call is TRBV28, the J call TRBJ2-7, with D possibly TRBD2 on 5 matching bases. V lost 3 bases to trimming and J lost 1 base, with 13 bases between them. This CDR3 is built from 15 residues. Germline V gene lookup returns CDR1 MDHEN and CDR2 SYDVKM. The DNA for the CDR3 is TGTGCCAGCAGTTTTGAAGGACGGGAATCCTACGAGCAGTACTTC. As protein: CASSFEGRESYEQYF.

The V call is TRBV7-9, the J call TRBJ1-5, with 7 bases matching TRBD1. The CDR3 consists of 15 residues. From germline, CDR1 is SEHNR and CDR2 FQNEAQ (reference sequence). V shed 1 base and J 1 base; nucleotides not matched to a gene: 1. For the CDR3, the DNA is TGTGCCAGCAGCTTAGGACAGGGAAGCAATCAGCCCCAGCATTTT. This translates into CASSLGQGSNQPQHF.

This clone was seen only once. This sequence joins TRBV27 and TRBJ2-7; 7 bases fit TRBD1. Germline-derived CDR1 and CDR2 are MNHEY and SMNVEV (reference sequence). The J segment lost 4 bases and the V segment lost 6 bases, leaving 9 bases of the junction unmatched. This CDR3 region has 14 residues. The CDR3, as DNA: TGTGCCAGCAGGCCATGGGACAGCCTATACGAGCAGTACTTC. This codes for CASRPWDSLYEQYF.

The chain has TRBV4-1 and TRBJ1-5, with D possibly matching TRBD1 (5 bases). Trimming pared 0 bases from V and 8 bases from J, leaving 20 bases between. This CDR3 comprises 17 residues. Germline V gene lookup returns CDR1 MGHRA and CDR2 YSYEKL. The DNA of the CDR3 is TGCGCCAGCAGCCAAGACAGAGGGGAGGGGAAAATCAAGCCCCAGCATTTT. Translating gives CASSQDRGEGKIKPQHF.

In this sample, this clone turned up once. In DNA, the CDR3 is TGTGCCAGCAGCCGGGGGGGAGAGATAGAGACCCAGTACTTC. This translates into CASSRGGEIETQYF. The V gene is TRBV4-2, the J gene TRBJ2-5, with 7 bases lining up with TRBD2. The CDR3 consists of 14 residues. The V segment lost 4 bases and the J segment 4 bases; nucleotides outside the gene matches: 6. Germline loops: CDR1 LGHNA, CDR2 YNFKEQ.

This rearrangement joins TRBV28 to TRBJ2-4, with unresolved D. CDR1 and CDR2 from the germline V gene are MDHEN and SYDVKM. V lost 7 bases, J lost 3 bases, and 22 bases lay in between. The CDR3 covers 17 residues. The DNA for the CDR3 is TGTGCCAGCACCAAGTCTCTTTCCTCCCCGGTCAAAAACATTCAGTACTTC. It yields the protein CASTKSLSSPVKNIQYF.

This chain connects TRBV28 to TRBJ1-2, with 8 bases that match TRBD1. CDR3 length: 19 residues. Germline V lookup: CDR1 MDHEN, CDR2 SYDVKM. V lost 3 bases and J lost 7; bases outside the gene matches: 22. The chain's CDR3 is CASSFLERLKGTGLSGYTF. DNA of the CDR3: TGTGCCAGCAGTTTTCTTGAGCGCCTGAAAGGGACAGGTCTTAGTGGCTACACCTTC.

V gene TRBV11-3 combines with J gene TRBJ2-2; 8 bases match TRBD1. Germline V lookup: CDR1 SGHNT, CDR2 YENEEA. The CDR3 runs 14 residues. Germline trimming cut 3 bases from V and 4 bases from J; bases unmatched to any gene: 1. The CDR3 coding sequence is TGTGCCAGCAGCTTCGGACAGGGCACCGGGGAGCTGTTTTTT. The encoded protein is CASSFGQGTGELFF. Combining the CDR3 with reference TRBV11-3 and TRBJ2-2 gives the whole variable domain EAGVVQSPRYKIIEKKQPVAFWCNPISGHNTLYWYLQNLGQGPELLIRYENEEAVDDSQLPKDRFSAERLKGVDSTLKIQPAELGDSAVYLCASSFGQGTGELFFGEGSRLTVL.

V gene TRBV10-3 combines with J gene TRBJ2-7; tentative D call: TRBD1 (8 bases). Germline V lookup: CDR1 ENHRY, CDR2 SYGVKD. Trimming left V 4 bases short and J 7 bases short, with 23 bases between. The CDR3 length is 16 residues. The CDR3 nucleotides read TGTGCCATCAGTGCCCCCGGGGGGACAGGAAATGGGGAGCAGTACTTC. This gives the protein CAISAPGGTGNGEQYF.

In its sample, this clone was seen a few times. The J gene is TRBJ1-2, the V gene TRBV4-1; D gene ambiguous. Germline V gene lookup returns CDR1 MGHRA and CDR2 YSYEKL. The germline V and J ends were trimmed by 1 base and 4 bases, with 13 bases remaining between them. The CDR3 is 15 amino acids. The DNA of the CDR3 is TGCGCCAGCAGCCAAGCTCCGGGGATTGGCTATGGCTACACCTTC. Its translation: CASSQAPGIGYGYTF.

This chain connects TRBV6-4 to TRBJ1-2; 9 nucleotides line up with TRBD1. After removal of 6 bases from V and 2 bases from J, the junction contained 13 bases not matched to a gene. The CDR3 runs 17 residues. CDR1 MRHNA and CDR2 SNTAGT come from the germline V gene. As DNA, the CDR3 is TGTGCCAGCAGGTCCCGGGACAGGGATAATCCCAACTATGGCTACACCTTC. Encoded protein: CASRSRDRDNPNYGYTF.

The chain combines TRBV4-2 with TRBJ2-1, with 8 nucleotides matching TRBD2. CDR3 length: 15 residues. V was clipped by 5 bases and J by 9 bases; unmatched bases: 12. Germline lookup yields CDR1 LGHNA and CDR2 YNFKEQ. DNA for the CDR3: TGTGCCAGCAGCTCCGAGGGACTAGTCAAGGGTGAGCAGTTCTTC. This translates into CASSSEGLVKGEQFF.

The chain employs TRBV9 and TRBJ2-3; perhaps TRBD2 as D (6 bases). CDR3 length equals 15 residues. Trimming took 2 bases from V and 10 from J, leaving 20 bases between them. Germline CDR1 and CDR2: SGDLS and YYNGEE. CDR3 DNA sequence: TGTGCCAGCAGCGTTGCCAGCGGGTCCCTTACTGCGCAGTATTTT. As protein: CASSVASGSLTAQYF.

The rearrangement joins TRBV6-5 to TRBJ2-5; the match to TRBD2 covers 11 bases. V trimming: 5 bases; J trimming: 10 bases; junction bases outside the gene matches: 6. The CDR3 contains 13 residues. Germline V gives CDR1 MNHEY, CDR2 SVGAGI. The CDR3, as DNA: TGTGCCAGCAGTCTACTAGCGGGAGCTAACCAGTACTTC. Encoded protein: CASSLLAGANQYF.

The genes are TRBV7-3 and TRBJ2-3; no clear D gene. The CDR3 extends over 13 amino acids. Trimming stripped 4 bases from V and 2 bases from J, with 7 bases between. Germline CDR1 SGHTA, CDR2 FQGTGA. CDR3 region: CASSSVPTDTQYF. The CDR3 coding sequence is TGTGCCAGCAGCTCCGTCCCCACAGATACGCAGTATTTT. Filled out from reference TRBV7-3 and TRBJ2-3, the complete variable domain reads GAGVSQTPSNKVTEKGKYVELRCDPISGHTALYWYRQSLGQGPEFLIYFQGTGAADDSGLPNDRFFAVRPEGSVSTLKIQRTERGDSAVYLCASSSVPTDTQYFGPGTRLTVL.